These T cell receptor beta chains were read from a single sample in a study of blood T cell repertoires in COVID-19. The method was immunoSEQ multiplex PCR; TCRdb's version includes in-frame clones alone and lacks a portion of them. The repertoire consists of 450,000 or so clones, with 80% to 95% occurring once and the leading ten covering less than 0.75%. The specimen was PBMCs or T cells enriched from blood (not recorded which). The receptors come from a man between 18 and 29 years old who had recovered from COVID-19. The CDR3 runs from the conserved cysteine through the conserved F or W. Each record gives: D gene, J gene, V gene, clone size, CDR3 protein, CDR3 DNA. D genes are given only for firm matches. Clone size is stated in some rows and not others, as once, few, many or a class when expanded.

D gene: .
J gene: TRBJ1-2
V gene: TRBV3-1/TRBV3-2
clone size: .
CDR3 protein: CASSQGTLVYGYTF
CDR3 DNA: TGTGCCAGCAGCCAAGGGACTTTGGTGTATGGCTACACCTTC

D gene: TRBD1
J gene: TRBJ1-6
V gene: TRBV5-1
clone size: .
CDR3 protein: CASSSYQGAMNSPLHF
CDR3 DNA: TGCGCCAGCAGCTCCTACCAGGGGGCGATGAATTCACCCCTCCACTTT

D gene: TRBD2
J gene: TRBJ2-1
V gene: TRBV7-3
clone size: .
CDR3 protein: CASSLTAGGSYNEQFF
CDR3 DNA: TGTGCCAGCAGCTTAACAGCGGGGGGTTCCTACAATGAGCAGTTCTTC

D gene: TRBD1
J gene: TRBJ1-6
V gene: TRBV29-1
clone size: .
CDR3 protein: CSARDRADSPLHF
CDR3 DNA: TGCAGCGCCCGGGACAGGGCGGATTCACCCCTCCACTTT

D gene: TRBD2
J gene: TRBJ2-1
V gene: TRBV4-1
clone size: .
CDR3 protein: CASSQTFLAGGGNEQFF
CDR3 DNA: TGCGCCAGCAGCCAAACCTTCCTAGCGGGGGGGGGCAATGAGCAGTTCTTC

D gene: TRBD1
J gene: TRBJ1-4
V gene: TRBV3-1/TRBV3-2
clone size: once
CDR3 protein: CASSQKGRQGAKLYEKLFF
CDR3 DNA: TGTGCCAGCAGCCAAAAGGGGCGGCAGGGGGCTAAGTTGTATGAAAAACTGTTTTTT

D gene: .
J gene: TRBJ2-3
V gene: TRBV5-1
clone size: .
CDR3 protein: CASSLAGGGTDTQYF
CDR3 DNA: TGCGCCAGCAGCTTGGCTGGCGGGGGCACAGATACGCAGTATTTT

D gene: TRBD1
J gene: TRBJ1-2
V gene: TRBV5-1
clone size: few
CDR3 protein: CASSPTRKQGTNYGYTF
CDR3 DNA: TGCGCCAGCAGCCCAACACGTAAACAGGGGACCAACTATGGCTACACCTTC

D gene: .
J gene: TRBJ1-1
V gene: TRBV19
clone size: .
CDR3 protein: CASSIGGRRREINTEAFF
CDR3 DNA: TGTGCCAGTAGTATCGGGGGTAGGAGGAGAGAGATAAACACTGAAGCTTTCTTT

D gene: .
J gene: TRBJ2-1
V gene: TRBV7-8
clone size: .
CDR3 protein: CASSLRGSSNEQFF
CDR3 DNA: TGTGCCAGCAGCTTAAGGGGGTCGAGCAATGAGCAGTTCTTC

D gene: .
J gene: TRBJ1-1
V gene: TRBV2
clone size: .
CDR3 protein: CASSRLPGQLNTEAFF
CDR3 DNA: TGTGCCAGCAGTCGGCTTCCAGGGCAGTTGAACACTGAAGCTTTCTTT